This T cell receptor (beta chain) was found in a study of blood T cell repertoires in COVID-19 (dated by TCRdb to about 2020). Looking at the study overall: Samples from collaborators originated in the United States, Italy and Spain and spanned both the acute and convalescent phases of COVID-19. Where available, HLA class I and class II types were obtained from metadata supplied by the sample provider rather than from assay-based typing. The samples were drawn from two sources: the first 160 participants of the ongoing ImmuneRACE study, and 950 to 1,500 subjects contributed by 6 global collaborators. The material from the prospective study consisted of cDNA or gDNA derived from T cells, B-cell-depleted T cells, or PBMCs. Deeply sampled blood TCRbeta repertoires from subjects exposed to, actively infected with, or recovered from COVID-19 were included in the dataset. A de-identified subject ID, COVID-19 status, age in years and sex were almost always included in the sample metadata. A freely available public database, intended as a resource for researchers studying the immune response to SARS-CoV-2, is where the repertoires were released.

TCRbeta CDR3 regions were amplified from genomic DNA by means of the immunoSEQ Assay, a bias-controlled multiplex PCR. The authors processed their data as follows. Within the assay, amplification of reference gene primers was used to estimate how many nucleated cells each sample contained. To quantify the absolute abundance of each unique TCRbeta CDR3 rearrangement, sequence reads were collapsed and filtered. For each sample, productive Simpson clonality was calculated by taking the square root of Simpson's diversity index across productive rearrangements. The table was pulled from immuneACCESS by TCRdb, which kept in-frame rearrangements only. Such tables lose some clones; where checked, under half of the loss comes from unresolved V genes, and the rest has no known cause. Clone size and the V and J calls come from that table; the DNA yielded D and trimming. This sample comprises about 320,000 clones, 65% to 90% of them detected only once. The ten largest clones capture about 9.4% of the sample.

What the study reported, not specific to this receptor: How much clinical and demographic metadata was included differed by source and by participant, and the metadata was provided uncurated.

Participants in the prospective study were enrolled through a virtual design, were aged roughly 18 to 100 years, and lived in approximately 25 United States geographic areas. Cohort assignment in the prospective study relied on participant-reported clinical history from a screening survey and a study questionnaire. ImmuneRACE Cohort 3 recovered participants were defined by two consecutive negative NP/OP PCR tests, healthcare professional clearance, or symptom resolution. In the prospective study, whole blood, serum and a nasopharyngeal or oropharyngeal swab were collected from each participant by mobile phlebotomists. Additional blood draws and questionnaires over a 2-month period could optionally be provided by prospective study participants. Prospective study blood samples were shipped either frozen or at room temperature before DNA extraction. This clone was detected only a few times. Its antigen target is currently unknown. No base qualities exist here, and no much larger clone lies one base off it.

The specimen was PBMCs or T cells enriched from blood (not recorded which). The source of this sequence is a woman between 18 and 30 years old who had recovered from COVID-19.

The DNA is as follows: TGCGCCAGCAGCAGGCCGGGACAGGGAAAGGGCTACACCTTC. It specifies CASSRPGQGKGYTF. This chain joins TRBV4-1 to TRBJ1-2; TRBD1 agrees with 9 junctional bases. The germline V end is reduced by 5 bases and the J end by 8 bases; junction bases left unmatched: 9. From the cysteine up to the phenylalanine, the CDR3 has a length of 14 residues. The kept DNA is CDR3 alone, 42 bases in frame from the first base. In the germline V gene, CDR1 corresponds to MGHRA and CDR2 to YSYEKL.